One sample yielded the 32 T cell receptor beta chains listed below, sequenced in a study of blood T cell repertoires in COVID-19. The assay was immunoSEQ multiplex PCR, and TCRdb's table has in-frame clones only and misses some. The sample holds about 75,000 clones, approximately 87% seen once. Sequencing input: peripheral blood. The receptors were gathered from a human donor in a cohort sampled during active COVID-19.

The chain employs TRBV7-2 and TRBJ2-2; 15 bases match TRBD2. Germline CDR1 and CDR2: SGHTA and FQGNSA. This CDR3 is built from 17 residues. With 6 bases clipped from V and 1 base from J, the junction kept 3 bases outside the gene matches. CDR3 bases: TGTGCCAGCAGGGTGGGACTAGCGGGAGGGAACACCGGGGAGCTGTTTTTT. Its translation is CASRVGLAGGNTGELFF.

The gene calls are TRBV6-6 and TRBJ1-6; 10 bases match TRBD1. J was trimmed by 3 bases and V by 4 bases; bases with no gene match: 3. Germline CDR1 MNHNY, CDR2 SVGAGI (reference sequence). The CDR3 runs 16 residues. CDR3 coding DNA: TGTGCCAGCAGTTCCCGGGACAGGGGCTATAATTCACCCCTCCACTTT. It encodes CASSSRDRGYNSPLHF.

V and J are TRBV7-2 and TRBJ1-6; 9 nucleotides line up with TRBD1. The CDR3 has 16 amino acids. CDR1 and CDR2 (germline): SGHTA, FQGNSA. The trim removed 8 bases at V and 8 bases at J, leaving 13 bases unmatched. Here the CDR3 DNA reads TGTGCCAGCTCCTTTACAACCGGGACAGGGCATTCACCCCTCCACTTT. Its protein product is CASSFTTGTGHSPLHF.

V usage is TRBV27 and J usage is TRBJ2-7; 7 bases align to TRBD1. The CDR3 is 15 residues long. Germline V gene sequence: CDR1 MNHEY, CDR2 SMNVEV (reference sequence). Losses at the gene ends were 6 bases for V and 2 bases for J; bases not matched to a gene: 10. This chain's CDR3 is CASRNSDRKTYEQYF. The DNA of the CDR3 is TGTGCCAGCAGGAATTCGGACAGGAAGACCTACGAGCAGTACTTC.

This clone was counted once. This chain connects TRBV27 to TRBJ1-3, with D maybe TRBD1 (5 bases). Germline assignment: CDR1 MNHEY and CDR2 SMNVEV (reference sequence). Trimming stripped 8 bases from V and 2 bases from J, with 16 bases between. The CDR3 contains 15 residues. Written as DNA, the CDR3 is TGTGCCAGCGCGAGAACCAGGGAAGCTGGAAACACCATATATTTT. It is translated as CASARTREAGNTIYF.

V gene TRBV27 combines with J gene TRBJ2-1; D not resolved. This CDR3 spans 15 amino acids. The ends were cut back, 5 bases at V and 4 bases at J, with 15 bases in the middle. Germline CDR1 MNHEY, CDR2 SMNVEV (reference sequence). Written as DNA, the CDR3 is TGTGCCAGCAGTCCTGCCTTTAAGCCATACAATGAGCAGTTCTTC. It specifies CASSPAFKPYNEQFF.

This clone was seen repeatedly, ten times or more. The V and J genes are TRBV7-2 and TRBJ1-5; D unclear. The V end was cut by 4 bases, the J end by 0 bases, with 7 bases between. Germline lookup yields CDR1 SGHTA and CDR2 FQGNSA. The CDR3 consists of 14 residues. CDR3 protein: CASSSEYSNQPQHF. CDR3 DNA sequence: TGTGCCAGCAGCTCGGAGTATAGCAATCAGCCCCAGCATTTT.

The gene calls are TRBV29-1 and TRBJ2-1; 7 positions match TRBD2. The CDR3 runs 12 residues. Germline values: CDR1 SQVTM, CDR2 ANQGSEA. The V segment lost 8 bases and the J segment 7 bases; nucleotides outside the gene matches: 8. The CDR3, as DNA: TGCAGCTCTACCGGGGGGTTGAATGAGCAGTTCTTC. Its translation: CSSTGGLNEQFF.

The V call is TRBV30, the J call TRBJ2-7; 11 nucleotides align to TRBD1. From germline, CDR1 is GTSNPN and CDR2 SVGIG (reference sequence). This CDR3 is built from 15 residues. Trimming removed 4 bases from V and 3 bases from J; junction bases left unmatched: 8. This CDR3 reads CAWKVPGTGGYEQYF. The CDR3 bases are TGTGCCTGGAAGGTTCCCGGGACAGGGGGCTACGAGCAGTACTTC.

The chain couples TRBV5-1 to TRBJ1-3; TRBD1 aligns across 11 bases. Germline values: CDR1 SGHRS, CDR2 YFSETQ. V lost 2 bases, J lost 0 bases, and 1 base stayed unmatched. This CDR3 has 16 residues. CDR3 nucleotide sequence: TGCGCCAGCAGCTTAGGGACAGGGGGCTCTGGAAACACCATATATTTT. It is translated as CASSLGTGGSGNTIYF.

V usage is TRBV5-4 and J usage is TRBJ2-2, with D possibly TRBD2 on 6 matching bases. There are 13 residues in the CDR3. Trimming cost V 6 bases and J 6 bases, with 12 bases left between them. Germline lookup yields CDR1 SGHNT and CDR2 YYREEE (reference sequence). The CDR3 region has the DNA TGTGCCAGCATGGACTATTACGCCGGGGAGCTGTTTTTT. It translates to CASMDYYAGELFF.

V usage is TRBV6-2 or TRBV6-3 and J usage is TRBJ1-6; D is ambiguous. Germline V lookup: CDR1 MNHEY, CDR2 SVGEGT. Trimming pared 0 bases from V and 0 bases from J, leaving 6 bases between. This CDR3 has 16 residues. CDR3 DNA sequence: TGTGCCAGCAGTTACTCCAAGAGCTCCTATAATTCACCCCTCCACTTT. This codes for CASSYSKSSYNSPLHF.

The genes are TRBV6-5 and TRBJ2-3; 13 bases align to TRBD2. Germline loops: CDR1 MNHEY, CDR2 SVGAGI. The CDR3 spans 15 residues. Losses at the gene ends were 6 bases for V and 6 bases for J; bases not matched to a gene: 6. This chain's CDR3 is CASRRLAGGLDTQYF. DNA for the CDR3: TGTGCCAGCAGGAGACTAGCGGGAGGCCTTGATACGCAGTATTTT.

In this sample, this clone turned up many times. The chain couples TRBV27 to TRBJ2-7, with 12 bases matching TRBD2. The CDR3 contains 17 residues. Germline V gene sequence: CDR1 MNHEY, CDR2 SMNVEV (reference sequence). V was pared by 5 bases and J by 4 bases, with 12 bases of the junction left unmatched. In nucleotides, the CDR3 is TGTGCCAGCAGTCTCAGACTAGCGGGAGACAGTAGGTACGAGCAGTACTTC. It specifies CASSLRLAGDSRYEQYF.

The CDR3 here is CASSLGTSGSFTDTQYF. CDR3 nucleotide sequence: TGTGCCAGCAGCTTAGGGACTAGCGGGAGTTTCACAGATACGCAGTATTTT. The chain carries TRBV7-9 and TRBJ2-3; 13 nucleotides match TRBD2. The germline CDR1 and CDR2 sequences are SEHNR and FQNEAQ (reference sequence). CDR3 length: 17 amino acids. V shed 1 base and J 2 bases; nucleotides not matched to a gene: 3. The whole variable domain, filled in from reference TRBV7-9 and TRBJ2-3, reads DTGVSQNPRHKITKRGQNVTFRCDPISEHNRLYWYRQTLGQGPEFLTYFQNEAQLEKSRLLSDRFSAERPKGSFSTLEIQRTEQGDSAMYLCASSLGTSGSFTDTQYFGPGTRLTVL.

This chain links TRBV6-5 with TRBJ2-5; D gene unclear. The CDR3 has 13 amino acids. V was pared by 7 bases and J by 0 bases, with 9 bases between. Germline V gives CDR1 MNHEY, CDR2 SVGAGI. The CDR3 DNA sequence: TGTGCCAGCATTAACCAGTACCAAGAGACCCAGTACTTC. As protein: CASINQYQETQYF.

The chain joins TRBV11-2 to TRBJ2-7; 8 positions match TRBD1. The CDR3 spans 14 residues. The germline V gene encodes CDR1 SGHAT and CDR2 FQNNGV. Trimming removed 2 bases from V and 6 bases from J; junction bases left unmatched: 6. The CDR3 loop is CASSLRQGIVEQYF. In nucleotides, the CDR3 is TGTGCCAGCAGCTTACGACAGGGGATTGTCGAGCAGTACTTC.

This rearrangement joins TRBV29-1 to TRBJ2-3; D possibly corresponds to TRBD1 (6 bases). Germline V gene data show CDR1 as SQVTM and CDR2 as ANQGSEA. The V and J ends lost 0 bases and 0 bases respectively, with 10 bases between them. The length of the CDR3 is 15 residues. CDR3 nucleotide sequence: TGCAGCGTTGAAGAGGGGGCTGCAAGCACAGATACGCAGTATTTT. It is translated as CSVEEGAASTDTQYF.

The CDR3, as DNA: TGTGCCAGCAGCGTAGTCGGTGGGCCTCAGACCCAGTACTTC. It specifies CASSVVGGPQTQYF. The V call is TRBV9, the J call TRBJ2-5; D remains unclear. The CDR3 covers 14 residues. The V gene's germline CDR1 is SGDLS and CDR2 YYNGEE. The V gene lost 0 bases and the J gene lost 6 bases, with 12 bases spanning the gap.

In nucleotides, the CDR3 is TGTGCCAGCAGCCAAGAGACCTTTAGGGACACTATCGAGCAGTACTTC. This codes for CASSQETFRDTIEQYF. V usage is TRBV3-1 (or the pseudogene TRBV3-2) and J usage is TRBJ2-7, with D possibly being TRBD1 (6 bases). The CDR3 has 16 residues. Per the germline V gene, CDR1 is LGHDT and CDR2 is YNNKEL (reference sequence). V lost 0 bases, J lost 6 bases, and 18 bases lay in between.

The chain has TRBV19 and TRBJ1-6; 7 positions agree with TRBD1. The CDR3 has 14 residues. With 5 bases clipped from V and 11 bases from J, the junction kept 9 bases outside the gene matches. The germline gives CDR1 LNHDA, CDR2 SQIVND (reference sequence). The CDR3: CASSPDRVVTPLHF. The CDR3 nucleotides are TGTGCCAGTAGTCCTGACAGGGTTGTGACACCCCTCCACTTT.

The V and J genes are TRBV27 and TRBJ1-1; 9 bases are shared with TRBD1. The V segment lost 8 bases and the J segment 6 bases; nucleotides outside the gene matches: 13. The CDR3 extends over 15 amino acids. Germline V gives CDR1 MNHEY, CDR2 SMNVEV (reference sequence). As DNA, the CDR3 is TGTGCCAGCCATGAGACAGGGGGAAGTTGGTCTGAAGCTTTCTTT. Translating gives CASHETGGSWSEAFF.

This chain connects TRBV4-1 to TRBJ1-1; 8 positions match TRBD1. Germline V lookup: CDR1 MGHRA, CDR2 YSYEKL. The length of the CDR3 is 15 residues. Unmatched junction bases numbered 7, after V lost 2 bases and J lost 5 bases. CDR3 amino acids: CASSQTDRGVTEAFF. For the CDR3, the DNA is TGCGCCAGCAGCCAAACCGACAGGGGAGTGACTGAAGCTTTCTTT.

This clone was recorded only once. The CDR3: CASSFGTSRNNEQFF. As DNA, the CDR3 is TGTGCCAGCAGCTTTGGGACTAGCAGAAACAATGAGCAGTTCTTC. The rearrangement links TRBV7-9 to TRBJ2-1; 9 positions match TRBD2. Unmatched junction bases numbered 5, after V lost 3 bases and J lost 5 bases. Germline CDR1 and CDR2: SEHNR and FQNEAQ (reference sequence). This CDR3 contains 15 residues.

The V call is TRBV30, the J call TRBJ2-5, with TRBD1 matching 7 bases. V dropped 4 bases and J dropped 1; count of bases not matched to a gene: 9. CDR1 and CDR2 from the germline V gene are GTSNPN and SVGIG (reference sequence). The CDR3 has 15 residues. CDR3 sequence: CAWNGIDRAQETQYF. DNA for the CDR3: TGTGCCTGGAATGGAATCGACAGGGCCCAAGAGACCCAGTACTTC.

V gene TRBV7-2 combines with J gene TRBJ2-4; D unclear. CDR1 is SGHTA and CDR2 is FQGNSA in the germline V gene. V was cut by 2 bases and J by 0 bases, with 5 bases left in between. This CDR3 is built from 14 residues. CDR3 region: CASSLRGAKNIQYF. CDR3 coding DNA: TGTGCCAGCAGCTTACGCGGAGCCAAAAACATTCAGTACTTC.

In DNA, the CDR3 is TGTGCCAGTAGTATAACAGCCCTCGGCGGGGGCTGGGGCACAGATACGCAGTATTTT. This codes for CASSITALGGGWGTDTQYF. This chain connects TRBV19 to TRBJ2-3; perhaps TRBD2 as D (7 bases). Trimming took 2 bases from V and 1 from J, leaving 22 bases between them. The CDR3 totals 19 residues. Germline CDR1 is LNHDA and CDR2 is SQIVND (reference sequence).

This sequence joins TRBV6-1 and TRBJ2-6, with D hard to call. Germline V gene lookup returns CDR1 MNHNS and CDR2 SASEGT. The CDR3 contains 16 residues. The V and J ends lost 2 bases and 0 bases respectively, with 8 bases between them. The CDR3 sequence is CASSESQNSGANVLTF. Written as DNA, the CDR3 is TGTGCCAGCAGTGAAAGCCAAAACTCTGGGGCCAACGTCCTGACTTTC.

The V gene is TRBV3-1 (or the pseudogene TRBV3-2), the J gene TRBJ2-1; 7 bases map to TRBD2. This CDR3 spans 15 amino acids. J gave up 4 bases and V 4 bases, and 7 bases lay outside the gene matches. Looked up from germline, CDR1 is LGHDT and CDR2 is YNNKEL (reference sequence). In DNA, the CDR3 is TGTGCCAGCAGCCGGAGTGGGACTACATACAATGAGCAGTTCTTC. Translated, it gives CASSRSGTTYNEQFF.

This clone was recorded once. The J gene is TRBJ2-3, the V gene TRBV5-1, with D uncertain. CDR1 and CDR2 from the germline V gene are SGHRS and YFSETQ. The CDR3 has 11 amino acids. V shed 5 bases and J shed 3 bases, with 4 bases lying between them. The CDR3 sequence: CASRETDTQYF. CDR3 sequence (DNA): TGCGCCAGCAGGGAGACAGATACGCAGTATTTT.

This clone was seen only once. The V and J genes are TRBV4-2 and TRBJ1-2; 8 nucleotides match TRBD1. In germline, CDR1 is LGHNA, CDR2 YNFKEQ. CDR3 length equals 15 residues. V trimming: 0 bases; J trimming: 8 bases; junction bases outside the gene matches: 8. CDR3 region: CASSQESRQGAGYTF. CDR3 coding DNA: TGTGCCAGCAGCCAAGAAAGTCGGCAGGGGGCGGGCTACACCTTC.

This rearrangement joins TRBV2 to TRBJ1-2; D is perhaps TRBD1 (5 bases). Trimming took 8 bases from V and 3 from J, leaving 16 bases between them. The CDR3 totals 14 residues. Germline CDR1 reads SNHLY; CDR2 reads FYNNEI. The CDR3 loop reads CASLGRGKDYGYTF. CDR3 coding DNA: TGTGCCAGCTTGGGGAGGGGCAAAGACTATGGCTACACCTTC.